Listed here is a single T cell receptor (beta chain). The antigen it recognizes is unknown. One base away there is no much larger clone; base qualities are not given. The sample belongs to a study of blood T cell repertoires in COVID-19 (dated by TCRdb to the early 2020s). About the investigation overall: Samples from collaborators originated in the United States, Italy and Spain and spanned both the acute and convalescent phases of COVID-19. Where available, HLA class I and class II types were obtained from metadata supplied by the sample provider rather than from assay-based typing. The prospective study material was composed of cDNA or gDNA derived from T cells, B-cell-depleted T cells, or PBMCs. Nearly every sample came with metadata listing a de-identified subject ID, COVID-19 status, age in years and sex. The repertoires were released in a freely available public database intended as a resource for research on the immune response to SARS-CoV-2. Samples were obtained from the ongoing ImmuneRACE study (first 160 participants) and from 1,000 to 1,500 subjects provided by 6 global collaborators. Deeply sampled blood TCRbeta repertoires from subjects exposed to, actively infected with, or recovered from COVID-19 were included in the dataset.

TCRbeta CDR3 regions were amplified from genomic DNA using the immunoSEQ Assay, a bias-controlled multiplex PCR. The authors' analysis ran thus. Nucleated cell counts per sample were estimated from amplification of reference gene primers within the assay. To quantify the absolute abundance of each unique TCRbeta CDR3 rearrangement, sequence reads were collapsed and filtered. For each sample, productive Simpson clonality was calculated as the square root of Simpson's diversity index over productive rearrangements. This immuneACCESS table, as held by TCRdb, lists in-frame sequences with V and J called but not all clones. Of the missing ones, under half trace to an unresolved V gene in checked studies; the others have no known cause. V, J and clone size are those of that table, while D and trimming were read from the DNA. This sample holds 130,000 or so clones; 84% were observed only once. The ten most abundant clones make up about 3.4% of the sample.

The paper's findings and limits, for the study overall: How much clinical and demographic metadata was included differed by source and by participant, and the metadata was provided uncurated.

From the cysteine up to the phenylalanine, the CDR3 has a length of 15 residues. Kept here is only the CDR3 DNA, which spans 45 bases and is read in frame from base 1. Per the germline V gene, MNHEY is the CDR1 and SVGEGT is the CDR2. Here V drops 5 bases and J drops 6 bases, and the junction holds 6 bases not matched to any gene. Participants in the prospective study were enrolled through a virtual design, were aged about 18 to 100 years, and lived in about 25 United States geographic areas. Cohort assignment in the prospective study relied on participant-reported clinical history from a screening survey and a study questionnaire. In the prospective study, whole blood, serum and a nasopharyngeal or oropharyngeal swab were collected from each participant by mobile phlebotomists. Over a roughly 2-month period, participants in the prospective study had the option of providing additional blood draws and questionnaires. Prospective study blood samples were shipped either frozen or at room temperature before DNA extraction.

The receptor was isolated from a woman aged 45-60 years with acute COVID-19. Material: PBMCs or T cells enriched from blood (not recorded which). The V gene is TRBV6-2 or TRBV6-3 and the J gene is TRBJ2-7, with TRBD2 identical over 14 junction bases. The base sequence is TGTGCCAGCAGTGGACTAGCGGGAGGTGGTCTCGAGCAGTACTTC. This translates into CASSGLAGGGLEQYF.